This T cell receptor (beta chain) is drawn from a study of T cells after yellow fever vaccination (dated by TCRdb to about 2019). Looking at the study overall: The SMART-Seq v4 Ultra Low Input RNA kit was used to prepare libraries from fractions with low cell numbers. To track T-cell clones before and after primary and booster YFV17D yellow fever vaccination, bulk TCR alpha and beta repertoires were sequenced longitudinally. Two healthy male donors made up the cohort, one aged 18 to 30 years and the other aged 30 to 40 years. Bulk PBMC replicates and cell subsets were isolated from blood drawn at multiple timepoints before and after both primary and secondary immunization. Beyond this particular receptor, the publication reports: A small fraction of clonotypes appeared in both the CD4 and CD8 compartments, likely as a result of convergent recombination. Because the study included only a couple of donors, the extent to which the findings can be generalized is limited. Most clones expanded after primary vaccination (96% of CD4 and 88% of CD8) were re-detected after the booster, suggesting that broad memory maintenance occurred. The secondary T-cell response was found to be weaker but faster than the primary response, with a peak reached on day 5 rather than on day 15. Because abundant contaminating clonotypes from the bulk population could be contained in FACS-sorted repertoires, computational filtering was required.

TCR cDNA was synthesized by 5'RACE template switching, through which a universal primer site and unique molecular identifiers were introduced. Priming for cDNA synthesis came from both the TCR alpha and TCR beta constant segments. Libraries were amplified in two PCR steps, with sample barcodes and sequencing adapters added in the second step. Libraries were sequenced on Illumina HiSeq 2500 (2x100 bp) or NovaSeq (2x150 bp). The authors processed their data as follows. Demultiplexing of reads and collapsing into UMI consensus sequences were performed with MIGEC, and V(D)J alignment was carried out with MiXCR. Vaccine-responding clonotypes were identified with edgeR using replicate PBMC samples, with FDR below 0.01 and a log2 fold change above 5 up to day 15 being required. Each bulk clonotype received a CD4 or CD8 identity based on whether the sequenced CD4 or CD8 repertoire contained that clonotype at higher abundance. Using fastp at Q25 and MiXCR, TCRdb reprocessed the public reads and kept productive beta chains. For every CDR3 protein sequence, its rows merge into one entry that carries the most common genes and DNA. Here the V and J calls rest on TCRdb's processing, not on the authors' analysis. The sample data list 240,000 or so distinct CDR3 sequences, and less than 9% of these were observed just once. The ten biggest clones cover approximately 0.87% of the sample.

As to this clonotype: Its antigen specificity is not known. Nothing much larger sits one base from this clone, and base qualities are not available.

The treatment or condition label for this specimen denotes: live attenuated yellow fever vaccine strain. A standard Ficoll-Paque protocol was used to isolate PBMCs from peripheral blood. Dynabeads CD4 and CD8 positive selection kits were used to isolate CD4 and CD8 T-cell fractions. RNA was extracted with TriZol from bulk PBMCs, CD4 and CD8 fractions, and dextramer-positive and dextramer-negative fractions. Taken from the germline V gene (reference sequence), the CDR1 and CDR2 loops are DFQATT and SNEGSKA. The CDR3 numbers 14 residues from cysteine through phenylalanine. Of all the DNA, just the CDR3 is kept, 42 bases in frame from base 1. V is clipped by 5 bases and J by 5 bases, and the sequence between their germline boundaries is 16 bases long.

This sequence was found in a man younger than 40 who received the YFV17D yellow fever vaccine. The rearrangement joined TRBV20-1 to TRBJ2-1; the D gene is perhaps TRBD1, from 6 matching bases. The sample here was CD4+ T cells sorted from PBMCs, taken 15 days after the yellow fever booster vaccination. The nucleotide sequence reads as follows: TGCAGTGCTGACCACAGGGAAGGCCACAATGAGCAGTTCTTC. The translation is CSADHREGHNEQFF.